These 9 T cell receptor beta chains were all obtained from the same sample, sequenced in a study of vaccination and CD4 T cells after COVID-19. One entry per CDR3 protein, called by TCRdb with MiXCR from the PCR reads. The sample comprises about 29,000 distinct CDR3 sequences, almost 50% of which are singletons, and 5.5% to 7% rests with the top ten. Time point: late sampling 161 to 241 days after vaccination in a few convalescent patients. The starting material was CD4+ T cells from blood, obtained about 7 months after SARS-CoV-2 vaccination. Every receptor here comes from a human donor who had recovered from COVID-19.

The rearrangement joins TRBV6-2 or TRBV6-3 to TRBJ2-1; tentatively, D is TRBD2 (5 bases). V was pared by 6 bases and J by 0 bases, with 12 bases between. CDR1 is MNHEY, CDR2 SVGEGT, per germline. The CDR3 has 15 amino acids. The CDR3: CASRDTRGSYNEQFF. The CDR3 coding sequence is TGTGCCAGCAGAGATACTAGAGGCTCCTACAATGAGCAGTTCTTC.

This chain connects TRBV7-9 to TRBJ2-5; D possibly corresponds to TRBD1 (5 bases). The germline V and J ends were trimmed by 5 bases and 2 bases, with 12 bases remaining between them. Germline CDR1 SEHNR, CDR2 FQNEAQ (reference sequence). The CDR3 is made up of 14 amino acids. CDR3 region: CASSLGANQETQYF. The CDR3 nucleotides are TGTGCCAGCAGCCTTGGGGCTAATCAAGAGACCCAGTACTTC.

This clonotype has just a few counts. This rearrangement joins TRBV7-2 to TRBJ2-5; 8 bases align to TRBD2. From germline, CDR1 is SGHTA and CDR2 FQGNSA. With V trimmed by 5 bases and J by 2 bases, 1 base remained unmatched. There are 13 residues in the CDR3. The CDR3 loop reads CASSRGGQETQYF. The CDR3 DNA is TGTGCCAGCAGCCGCGGGGGGCAAGAGACCCAGTACTTC.

This sequence joins TRBV12-3 or TRBV12-4 and TRBJ2-5, with 8 bases matching TRBD2. V was pared by 3 bases and J by 5 bases, with 5 bases of the junction left unmatched. There are 14 residues in the CDR3. In DNA form, the CDR3 reads TGTGCCAGCAGTTTGAGTCAGCGGGGGGAGACCCAGTACTTC. It translates to CASSLSQRGETQYF.

This clonotype turned up a few times. This chain uses TRBV4-1 with TRBJ2-5; 7 nucleotides match TRBD1. The CDR3 runs 16 residues. Trimming cost V 0 bases and J 4 bases; bases outside gene matches: 8. The germline gives CDR1 MGHRA, CDR2 YSYEKL. CDR3 in amino acids: CASSQDRQGRGETQYF. The CDR3 DNA sequence: TGCGCCAGCAGCCAAGACCGACAGGGTCGAGGAGAGACCCAGTACTTC.

The rearrangement joins TRBV10-3 to TRBJ2-2; maybe TRBD2 (6 bases). Trimming pared 0 bases from V and 2 bases from J, leaving 16 bases between. This CDR3 spans 18 amino acids. Germline V lookup: CDR1 ENHRY, CDR2 SYGVKD. The CDR3 protein is CAISESLLRGENTGELFF. The DNA for the CDR3 is TGTGCCATCAGTGAGTCGTTGCTGCGGGGCGAAAACACCGGGGAGCTGTTTTTT.

This clonotype has just a few counts. The V call is TRBV6-1, the J call TRBJ1-6; 8 bases are a match to TRBD1. The junction had 2 bases not matched to a gene; V was cut back by 1 base and J by 9 bases. Germline CDR1 and CDR2: MNHNS and SASEGT. The CDR3 has 14 amino acids. DNA of the CDR3: TGTGCCAGCAGTGAAGGACAGGGGACTTCACCCCTCCACTTT. Amino acid sequence: CASSEGQGTSPLHF.

A few counts support this clonotype. The chain recombines TRBV20-1 with TRBJ1-3; 9 bases align to TRBD1. V lost 4 bases to trimming and J lost 7 bases; unmatched junction nucleotides: 5. The CDR3 spans 13 residues. Germline V gives CDR1 DFQATT, CDR2 SNEGSKA (reference sequence). In DNA, the CDR3 is TGCAGTGCTATCAAGGGACAGGGTAACACCATATATTTT. Translating it yields CSAIKGQGNTIYF.

This clonotype was found a few times. This chain joins TRBV5-4 and TRBJ2-3; the D gene could be TRBD1 or TRBD2 (5 bases each). V lost 4 bases and J 0 bases, leaving 9 bases between the germline ends. This CDR3 contains 14 residues. Germline values: CDR1 SGHNT, CDR2 YYREEE (reference sequence). CDR3 nucleotide sequence: TGTGCCAGCAGCATCTGGGACAGCACAGATACGCAGTATTTT. Its translation: CASSIWDSTDTQYF.